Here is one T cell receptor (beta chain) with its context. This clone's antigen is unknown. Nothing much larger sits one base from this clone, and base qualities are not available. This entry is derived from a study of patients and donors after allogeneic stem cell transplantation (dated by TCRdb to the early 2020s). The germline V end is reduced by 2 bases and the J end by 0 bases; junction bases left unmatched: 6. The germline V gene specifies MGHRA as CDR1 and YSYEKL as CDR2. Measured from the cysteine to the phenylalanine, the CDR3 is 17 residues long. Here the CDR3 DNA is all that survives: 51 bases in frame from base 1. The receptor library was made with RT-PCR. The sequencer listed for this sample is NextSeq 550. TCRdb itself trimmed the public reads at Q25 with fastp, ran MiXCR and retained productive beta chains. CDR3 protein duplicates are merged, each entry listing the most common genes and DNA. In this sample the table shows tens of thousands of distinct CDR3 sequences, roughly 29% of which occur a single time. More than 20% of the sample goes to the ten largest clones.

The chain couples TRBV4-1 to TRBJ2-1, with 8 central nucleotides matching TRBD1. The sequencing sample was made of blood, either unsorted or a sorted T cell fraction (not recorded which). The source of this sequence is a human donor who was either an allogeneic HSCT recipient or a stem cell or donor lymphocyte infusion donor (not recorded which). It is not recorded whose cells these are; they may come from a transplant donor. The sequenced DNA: TGCGCCAGCAGCCAACTAGACAGGGGCCCCTCCTACAATGAGCAGTTCTTC. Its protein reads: CASSQLDRGPSYNEQFF.